This T cell receptor beta chain was observed in a study of blood T cell repertoires in COVID-19. Study overall: COVID-19 samples collected from the United States, Italy and Spain covered acute and convalescent phases. T cells, B-cell-depleted T cells, or PBMCs provided the cDNA or gDNA that served as material.

As handled by the study authors: Using reference gene primer amplification, nucleated cell counts were estimated. The assay was immunoSEQ multiplex PCR, and TCRdb's table has in-frame clones only and misses some. The D gene and trimming were derived from the DNA, and the V and J assignments and clone size from that table. The data contain roughly 390,000 clones, 85% of them singletons. The sequenced sample was peripheral blood. The clonotype comes from a woman younger than 30 with acute or convalescent COVID-19.

CDR3 residues: CASSPPGDYGYTF. In DNA, the CDR3 is TGTGCCAGCAGCCCCCCCGGGGATTATGGCTACACCTTC. V usage is TRBV7-8 and J usage is TRBJ1-2; unclear D gene. CDR1 and CDR2 (germline): SGHVS, FQNEAQ. The CDR3 has 13 amino acids. V shed 5 bases and J shed 5 bases, with 12 bases lying between them.